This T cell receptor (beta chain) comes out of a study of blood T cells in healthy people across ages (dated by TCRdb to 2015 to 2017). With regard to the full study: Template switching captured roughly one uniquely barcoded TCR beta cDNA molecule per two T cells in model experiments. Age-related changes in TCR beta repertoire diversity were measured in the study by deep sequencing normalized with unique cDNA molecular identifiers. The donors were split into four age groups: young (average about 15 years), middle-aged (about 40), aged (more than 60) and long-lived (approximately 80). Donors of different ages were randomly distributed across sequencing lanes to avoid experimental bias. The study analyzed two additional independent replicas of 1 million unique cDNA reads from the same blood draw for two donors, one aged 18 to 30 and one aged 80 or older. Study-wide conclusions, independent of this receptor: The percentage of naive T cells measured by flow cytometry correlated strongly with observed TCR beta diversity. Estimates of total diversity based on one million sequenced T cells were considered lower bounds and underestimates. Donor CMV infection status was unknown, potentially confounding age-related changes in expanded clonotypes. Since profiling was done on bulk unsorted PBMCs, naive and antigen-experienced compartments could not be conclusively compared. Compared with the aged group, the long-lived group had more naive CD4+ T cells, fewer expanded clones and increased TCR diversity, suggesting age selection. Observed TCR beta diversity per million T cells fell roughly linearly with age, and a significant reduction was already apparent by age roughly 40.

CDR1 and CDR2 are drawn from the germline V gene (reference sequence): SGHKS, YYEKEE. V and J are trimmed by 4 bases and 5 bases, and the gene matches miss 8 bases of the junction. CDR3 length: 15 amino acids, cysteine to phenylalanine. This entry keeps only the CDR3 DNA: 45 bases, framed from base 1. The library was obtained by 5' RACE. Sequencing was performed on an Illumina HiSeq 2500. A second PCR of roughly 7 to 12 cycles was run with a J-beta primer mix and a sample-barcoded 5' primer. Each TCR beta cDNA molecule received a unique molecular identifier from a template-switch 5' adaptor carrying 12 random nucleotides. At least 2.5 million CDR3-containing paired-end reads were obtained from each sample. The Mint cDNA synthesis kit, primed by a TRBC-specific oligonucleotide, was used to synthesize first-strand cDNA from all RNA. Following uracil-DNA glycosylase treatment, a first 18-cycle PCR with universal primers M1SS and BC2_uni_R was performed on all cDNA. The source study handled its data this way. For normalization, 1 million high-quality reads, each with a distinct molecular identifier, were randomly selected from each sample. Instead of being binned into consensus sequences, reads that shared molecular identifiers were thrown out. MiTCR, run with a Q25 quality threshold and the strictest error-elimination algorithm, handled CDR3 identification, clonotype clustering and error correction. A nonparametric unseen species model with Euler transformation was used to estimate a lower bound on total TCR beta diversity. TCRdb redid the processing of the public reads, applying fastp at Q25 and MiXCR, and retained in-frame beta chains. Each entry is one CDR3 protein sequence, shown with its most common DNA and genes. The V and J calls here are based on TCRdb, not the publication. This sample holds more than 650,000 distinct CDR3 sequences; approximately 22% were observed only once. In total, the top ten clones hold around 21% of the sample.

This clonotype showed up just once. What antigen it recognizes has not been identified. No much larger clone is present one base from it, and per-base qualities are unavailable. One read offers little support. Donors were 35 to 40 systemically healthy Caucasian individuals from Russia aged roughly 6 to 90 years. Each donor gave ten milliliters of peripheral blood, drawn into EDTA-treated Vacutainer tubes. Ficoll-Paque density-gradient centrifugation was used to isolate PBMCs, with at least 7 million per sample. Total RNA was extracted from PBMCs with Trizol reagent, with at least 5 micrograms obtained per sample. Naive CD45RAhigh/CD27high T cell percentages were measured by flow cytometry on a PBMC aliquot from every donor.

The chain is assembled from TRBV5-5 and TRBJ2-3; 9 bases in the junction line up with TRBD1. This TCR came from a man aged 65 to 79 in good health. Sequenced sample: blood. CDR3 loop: CASSRDRAEGDTQYF. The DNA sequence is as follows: TGTGCCAGCAGCCGGGACAGGGCCGAGGGAGATACGCAGTATTTT.